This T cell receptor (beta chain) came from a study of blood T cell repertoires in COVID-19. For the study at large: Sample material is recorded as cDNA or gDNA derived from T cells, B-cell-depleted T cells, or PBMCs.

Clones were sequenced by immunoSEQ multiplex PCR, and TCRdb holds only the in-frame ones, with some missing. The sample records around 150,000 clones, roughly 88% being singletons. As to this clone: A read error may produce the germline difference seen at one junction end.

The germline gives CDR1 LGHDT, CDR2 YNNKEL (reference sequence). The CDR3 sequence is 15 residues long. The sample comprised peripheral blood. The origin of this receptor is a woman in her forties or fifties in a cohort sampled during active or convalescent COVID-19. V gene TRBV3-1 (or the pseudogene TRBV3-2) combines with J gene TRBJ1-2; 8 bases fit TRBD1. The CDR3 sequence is CASSQGGGWDRTLSF. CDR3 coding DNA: TGTGCCAGCAGCCAAGGTGGGGGTTGGGACAGGACCCTCAGCTTC.